The 6 T cell receptor beta chains listed next were all sequenced from one sample in a study of blood T cell repertoires in COVID-19. Some clones are missing from TCRdb's copy, which holds only in-frame ones; the method was immunoSEQ multiplex PCR. The sample lists around 200,000 clones; 80% to 90% were seen once. Sequenced: PBMCs or T cells enriched from blood (not recorded which). These receptors were collected from a woman in her twenties or thirties who had been exposed to COVID-19.

The rearrangement uses TRBV14 and TRBJ1-2; no firm D call. Trimming shortened V by 3 bases and J by 6 bases, and 11 bases separated the two germline ends. Germline V gene sequence: CDR1 SGHDN, CDR2 FVKESK. The CDR3 spans 13 residues. CDR3 DNA: TGTGCCAGCAGCCACGTATCGGTGAATGGCTACACCTTC. Its protein is CASSHVSVNGYTF. The complete variable domain, with remaining parts taken from reference TRBV14 and TRBJ1-2, reads EAGVTQFPSHSVIEKGQTVTLRCDPISGHDNLYWYRRVMGKEIKFLLHFVKESKQDESGMPNNRFLAERTGGTYSTLKVQPAELEDSGVYFCASSHVSVNGYTFGSGTRLTVV.

The V and J genes are TRBV4-2 and TRBJ1-4; no firm D call. Between the trimmed V and J ends, which lost 0 bases and 7 bases, there was a span of 15 bases. This CDR3 is built from 16 residues. The germline CDR1 and CDR2 sequences are LGHNA and YNFKEQ. CDR3 region: CASSQDRRVRSEKLFF. As DNA, the CDR3 is TGTGCCAGCAGCCAAGATCGGCGGGTTAGGAGTGAAAAACTGTTTTTT.

This CDR3 reads CAWEGGPKSPLHF. The CDR3 bases are TGTGCCTGGGAGGGAGGCCCCAAATCACCCCTCCACTTT. This chain joins TRBV30 and TRBJ1-6; D remains unclear. Germline V CDR1 and CDR2: GTSNPN, SVGIG (reference sequence). The CDR3 consists of 13 residues. Trimming cost V 5 bases and J 10 bases, with 15 bases left between them.

The J gene is TRBJ2-3, the V gene TRBV5-1, with 8 bases identical to TRBD2. Germline CDR1 is SGHRS and CDR2 is YFSETQ. V was clipped by 0 bases and J by 2 bases; unmatched bases: 2. This CDR3 contains 15 residues. As DNA, the CDR3 is TGCGCCAGCAGCTTGGCCGGGGGGGACACAGATACGCAGTATTTT. It codes for CASSLAGGDTDTQYF.

This chain links TRBV2 with TRBJ2-7, with 8 bases lining up with TRBD1. In germline, CDR1 is SNHLY, CDR2 FYNNEI. The CDR3 runs 15 residues. After removal of 7 bases from V and 1 base from J, the junction contained 9 bases not matched to a gene. DNA for the CDR3: TGTGCCAGCAAACTCGGGACAGGAAATTCCTACGAGCAGTACTTC. It translates to CASKLGTGNSYEQYF. Variable domain in full (rest from reference TRBV2 and TRBJ2-7): EPEVTQTPSHQVTQMGQEVILRCVPISNHLYFYWYRQILGQKVEFLVSFYNNEISEKSEIFDDQFSVERPDGSNFTLKIRSTKLEDSAMYFCASKLGTGNSYEQYFGPGTRLTVT.

The rearrangement uses TRBV3-1 (or the pseudogene TRBV3-2) and TRBJ1-2; 8 bases are a match to TRBD1. The CDR3 sequence is 14 residues long. V was clipped by 1 base and J by 5 bases; unmatched bases: 3. From germline, CDR1 is LGHDT and CDR2 YNNKEL (reference sequence). The CDR3 bases are TGTGCCAGCAGCCAAGCCGGGACAGGTTATGGCTACACCTTC. Protein sequence: CASSQAGTGYGYTF.